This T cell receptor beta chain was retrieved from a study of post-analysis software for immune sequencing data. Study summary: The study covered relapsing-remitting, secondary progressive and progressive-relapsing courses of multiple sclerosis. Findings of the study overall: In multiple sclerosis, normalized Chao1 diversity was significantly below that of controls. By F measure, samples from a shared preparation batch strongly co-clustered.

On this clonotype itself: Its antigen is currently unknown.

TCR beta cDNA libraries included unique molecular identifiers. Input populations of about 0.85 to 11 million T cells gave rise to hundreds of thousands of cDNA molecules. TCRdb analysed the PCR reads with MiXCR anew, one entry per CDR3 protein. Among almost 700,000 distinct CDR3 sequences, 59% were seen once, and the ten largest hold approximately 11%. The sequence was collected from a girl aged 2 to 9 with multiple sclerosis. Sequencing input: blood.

CDR3 in DNA: TGCGCCAGCAGCCGCACAGGGGGCGTCGAAAAACTGTTTTTT. Translation gives CASSRTGGVEKLFF. This chain links TRBV4-3 with TRBJ1-4; 9 positions agree with TRBD1. V lost 4 bases to trimming and J lost 8 bases; unmatched junction nucleotides: 5. CDR1 and CDR2 from the germline V gene are LGHNA and YSLEER. CDR3 length: 14 amino acids.